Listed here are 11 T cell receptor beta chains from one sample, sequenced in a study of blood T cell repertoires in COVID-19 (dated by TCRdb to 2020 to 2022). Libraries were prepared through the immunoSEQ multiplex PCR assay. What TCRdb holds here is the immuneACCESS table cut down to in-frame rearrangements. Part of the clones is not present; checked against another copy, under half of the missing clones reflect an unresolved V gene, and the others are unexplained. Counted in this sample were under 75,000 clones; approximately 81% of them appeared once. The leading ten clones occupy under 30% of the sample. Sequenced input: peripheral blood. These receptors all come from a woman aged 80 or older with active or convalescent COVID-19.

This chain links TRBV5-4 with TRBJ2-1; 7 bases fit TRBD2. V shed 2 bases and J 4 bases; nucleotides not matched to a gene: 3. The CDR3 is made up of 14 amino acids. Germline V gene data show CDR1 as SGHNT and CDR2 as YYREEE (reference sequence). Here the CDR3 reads CASSLAGNYNEQFF. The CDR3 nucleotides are TGTGCCAGCAGCTTAGCGGGGAATTACAATGAGCAGTTCTTC. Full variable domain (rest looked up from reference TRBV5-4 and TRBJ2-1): ETGVTQSPTHLIKTRGQQVTLRCSSQSGHNTVSWYQQALGQGPQFIFQYYREEENGRGNFPPRFSGLQFPNYSSELNVNALELDDSALYLCASSLAGNYNEQFFGPGTRLTVL.

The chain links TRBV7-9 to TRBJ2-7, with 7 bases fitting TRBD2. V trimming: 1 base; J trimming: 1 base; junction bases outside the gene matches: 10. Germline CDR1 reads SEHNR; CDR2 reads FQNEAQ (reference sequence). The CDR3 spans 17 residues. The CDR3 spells CASSLGTSGAQSYEQYF. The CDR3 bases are TGTGCCAGCAGCTTAGGGACAAGCGGGGCCCAATCCTACGAGCAGTACTTC.

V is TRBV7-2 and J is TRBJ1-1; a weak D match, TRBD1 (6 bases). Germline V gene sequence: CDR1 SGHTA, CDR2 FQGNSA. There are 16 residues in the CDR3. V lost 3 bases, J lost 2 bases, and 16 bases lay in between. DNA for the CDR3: TGTGCCAGCAGCTTTTTGGGGGCAGTCCTTAACACTGAAGCTTTCTTT. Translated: CASSFLGAVLNTEAFF.

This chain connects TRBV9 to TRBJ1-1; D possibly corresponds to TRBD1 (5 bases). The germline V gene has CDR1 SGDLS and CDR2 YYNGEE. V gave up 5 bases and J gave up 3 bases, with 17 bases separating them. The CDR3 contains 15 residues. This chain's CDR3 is CASRPPGGVDTEAFF. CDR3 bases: TGTGCCAGCAGACCCCCGGGGGGGGTTGACACTGAAGCTTTCTTT.

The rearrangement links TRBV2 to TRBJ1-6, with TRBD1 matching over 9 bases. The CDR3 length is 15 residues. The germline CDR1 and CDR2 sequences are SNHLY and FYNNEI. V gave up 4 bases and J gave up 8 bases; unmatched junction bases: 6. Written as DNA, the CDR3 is TGTGCCAGCAGTGCCCCGGGACAGGGCTATTCACCCCTCCACTTT. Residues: CASSAPGQGYSPLHF.

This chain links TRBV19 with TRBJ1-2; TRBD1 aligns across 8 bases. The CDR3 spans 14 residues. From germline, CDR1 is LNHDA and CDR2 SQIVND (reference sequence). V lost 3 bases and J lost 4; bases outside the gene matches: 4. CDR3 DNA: TGTGCCAGTAGTATTAGCGGACAGGGCTATGGCTACACCTTC. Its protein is CASSISGQGYGYTF. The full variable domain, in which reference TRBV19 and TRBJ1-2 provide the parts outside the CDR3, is DGGITQSPKYLFRKEGQNVTLSCEQNLNHDAMYWYRQDPGQGLRLIYYSQIVNDFQKGDIAEGYSVSREKKESFPLTVTSAQKNPTAFYLCASSISGQGYGYTFGSGTRLTVV.

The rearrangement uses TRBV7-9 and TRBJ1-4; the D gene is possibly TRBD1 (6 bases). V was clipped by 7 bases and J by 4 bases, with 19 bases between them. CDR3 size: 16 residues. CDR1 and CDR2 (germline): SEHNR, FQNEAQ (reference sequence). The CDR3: CASTDLTGKLNEKLFF. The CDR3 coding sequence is TGTGCCAGCACCGACTTAACAGGGAAACTTAATGAAAAACTGTTTTTT. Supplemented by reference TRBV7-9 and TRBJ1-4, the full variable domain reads DTGVSQNPRHKITKRGQNVTFRCDPISEHNRLYWYRQTLGQGPEFLTYFQNEAQLEKSRLLSDRFSAERPKGSFSTLEIQRTEQGDSAMYLCASTDLTGKLNEKLFFGSGTQLSVL.

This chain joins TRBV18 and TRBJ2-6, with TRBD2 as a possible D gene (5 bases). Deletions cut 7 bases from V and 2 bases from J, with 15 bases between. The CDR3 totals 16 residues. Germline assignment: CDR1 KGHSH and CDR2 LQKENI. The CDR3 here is CASYGNSRTGANVLTF. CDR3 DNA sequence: TGTGCCAGCTACGGGAACAGCAGAACTGGGGCCAACGTCCTGACTTTC.

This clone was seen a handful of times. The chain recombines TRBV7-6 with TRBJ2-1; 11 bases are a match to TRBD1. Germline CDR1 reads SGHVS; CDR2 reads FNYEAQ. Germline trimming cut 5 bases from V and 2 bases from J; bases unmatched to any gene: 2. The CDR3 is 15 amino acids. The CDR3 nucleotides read TGTGCCAGCAGCCAGGGACAGGGGGCCTACAATGAGCAGTTCTTC. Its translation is CASSQGQGAYNEQFF. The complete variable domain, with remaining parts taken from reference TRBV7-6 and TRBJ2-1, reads GAGVSQSPRYKVTKRGQDVALRCDPISGHVSLYWYRQALGQGPEFLTYFNYEAQQDKSGLPNDRFSAERPEGSISTLTIQRTEQRDSAMYRCASSQGQGAYNEQFFGPGTRLTVL.

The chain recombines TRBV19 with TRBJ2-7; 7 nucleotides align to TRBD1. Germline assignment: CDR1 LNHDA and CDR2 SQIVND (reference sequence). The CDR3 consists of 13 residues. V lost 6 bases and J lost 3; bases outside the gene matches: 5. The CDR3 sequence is CASRPTGSYEQYF. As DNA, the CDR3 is TGTGCCAGTAGACCGACAGGGAGCTACGAGCAGTACTTC. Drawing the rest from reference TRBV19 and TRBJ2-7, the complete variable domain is DGGITQSPKYLFRKEGQNVTLSCEQNLNHDAMYWYRQDPGQGLRLIYYSQIVNDFQKGDIAEGYSVSREKKESFPLTVTSAQKNPTAFYLCASRPTGSYEQYFGPGTRLTVT.

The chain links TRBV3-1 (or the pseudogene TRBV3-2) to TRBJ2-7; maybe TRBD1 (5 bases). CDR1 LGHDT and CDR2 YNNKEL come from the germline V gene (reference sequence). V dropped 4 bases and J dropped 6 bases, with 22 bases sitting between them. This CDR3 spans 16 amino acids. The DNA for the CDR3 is TGTGCCAGCAGCCCACTTTCTGGGGCCTTTAATCCCGAGCAGTACTTC. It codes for CASSPLSGAFNPEQYF.